One sample yielded the 24 T cell receptor beta chains listed below, sequenced in a study of cytomegalovirus exposure and HLA in healthy donors. Primers included in the PCR were 60 Vbeta and 13 Jbeta primers. TCRdb keeps only in-frame clones here, not all; method: immunoSEQ multiplex PCR. The sample holds 130,000 to 150,000 clones, around three quarters seen once. Sequencing was performed on PBMCs. These receptors all come from a man in his forties or fifties in good health and CMV-seropositive.

This chain links TRBV5-1 with TRBJ2-2; TRBD2 is a possible D gene (5 bases). V was cut by 1 base and J by 0 bases, with 13 bases left in between. Germline assignment: CDR1 SGHRS and CDR2 YFSETQ. The CDR3 is 17 amino acids. CDR3: CASSLTSVGTNTGELFF. As DNA, the CDR3 is TGCGCCAGCAGCTTGACTAGTGTGGGCACGAACACCGGGGAGCTGTTTTTT.

The chain joins TRBV7-2 to TRBJ2-5; 12 bases line up with TRBD2. This CDR3 is 16 amino acids long. Germline values: CDR1 SGHTA, CDR2 FQGNSA. Losses at the gene ends were 6 bases for V and 5 bases for J; bases not matched to a gene: 10. The CDR3 bases are TGTGCCAGCAGTCGTACTAGCGGGAGGCCCGAGGAGACCCAGTACTTC. As protein: CASSRTSGRPEETQYF. Using reference TRBV7-2 and TRBJ2-5 for the parts outside the CDR3, the full variable domain is GAGVSQSPSNKVTEKGKDVELRCDPISGHTALYWYRQSLGQGLEFLIYFQGNSAPDKSGLPSDRFSAERTGGSVSTLTIQRTQQEDSAVYLCASSRTSGRPEETQYFGPGTRLLVL.

This sequence joins TRBV7-3 and TRBJ2-3; the match to TRBD2 covers 9 bases. In germline, CDR1 is SGHTA, CDR2 FQGTGA. After removal of 5 bases from V and 4 bases from J, the junction contained 4 bases not matched to a gene. The CDR3 is 14 residues long. In DNA, the CDR3 is TGTGCCAGCAGCGATTTAGCGGGAGCAGATACGCAGTATTTT. It translates to CASSDLAGADTQYF.

V and J are TRBV5-1 and TRBJ2-1; D remains unclear. There are 12 residues in the CDR3. V was trimmed by 2 bases and J by 4 bases, leaving 4 bases between them. Per germline, CDR1 SGHRS and CDR2 YFSETQ. The CDR3: CASSLQYNEQFF. CDR3 DNA: TGCGCCAGCAGCTTACAGTACAATGAGCAGTTCTTC.

The chain employs TRBV7-2 and TRBJ1-1; D is uncertain. The V end was cut by 1 base, the J end by 11 bases, with 11 bases between. Germline lookup yields CDR1 SGHTA and CDR2 FQGNSA. This CDR3 region has 12 residues. CDR3 nucleotides: TGTGCCAGCAGCTTAGGTGCCAGCGGGGCTTTCTTT. It yields the protein CASSLGASGAFF.

V usage is TRBV7-3 and J usage is TRBJ2-1, with 9 bases identical to TRBD2. The CDR3 is made up of 14 amino acids. From germline, CDR1 is SGHTA and CDR2 FQGTGA. The trim removed 5 bases at V and 1 base at J, leaving 0 bases unmatched. CDR3 sequence reads: CASSLAGSYNEQFF. CDR3 sequence (DNA): TGTGCCAGCAGCCTAGCGGGATCCTACAATGAGCAGTTCTTC.

The chain has TRBV19 and TRBJ1-5, with D perhaps TRBD1 (5 bases). The germline V and J ends were trimmed by 3 bases and 0 bases, with 9 bases remaining between them. This CDR3 comprises 15 residues. CDR1 and CDR2 (germline): LNHDA, SQIVND (reference sequence). CDR3 region: CASSIGHYSNQPQHF. CDR3 nucleotide sequence: TGTGCCAGTAGTATCGGACACTATAGCAATCAGCCCCAGCATTTT.

This clone was counted between two and nine times. This chain links TRBV7-3 with TRBJ2-1, with 14 bases aligning to TRBD2. The CDR3 consists of 16 residues. V was clipped by 5 bases and J by 7 bases; unmatched bases: 7. CDR1 and CDR2 from the germline V gene are SGHTA and FQGTGA. The CDR3 nucleotides read TGTGCCAGCAGCCCCGGGACTAGCGGGAGTGGTAATGAGCAGTTCTTC. Protein: CASSPGTSGSGNEQFF.

On this clone: One end of the junction does not line up with germline, which may come from a read error. This chain joins TRBV19 and TRBJ1-5; 8 bases map to TRBD1. The CDR3 runs 12 residues. Per the germline V gene, CDR1 is LNHDA and CDR2 is SQIVND (reference sequence). The CDR3, as DNA: TGTGCCAGTAGTATCAGACAGGGGCCCCCGCATTTT. It yields the protein CASSIRQGPPHF. Variable domain in full (rest from reference TRBV19 and TRBJ1-5): DGGITQSPKYLFRKEGQNVTLSCEQNLNHDAMYWYRQDPGQGLRLIYYSQIVNDFQKGDIAEGYSVSREKKESFPLTVTSAQKNPTAFYLCASSIRQGPPHFGDGTRLSIL.

V is TRBV7-2 and J is TRBJ2-7; tentatively, D is TRBD1 (5 bases). V lost 6 bases and J lost 1, with 10 bases in between. The CDR3 is made up of 13 amino acids. CDR1 is SGHTA and CDR2 is FQGNSA in the germline V gene. Written as DNA, the CDR3 is TGTGCCAGCAGAAACCCAGGGTCCTACGAGCAGTACTTC. It yields the protein CASRNPGSYEQYF.

The chain uses TRBV7-3 and TRBJ2-3; 9 bases map to TRBD2. Looked up from germline, CDR1 is SGHTA and CDR2 is FQGTGA. Unmatched junction bases numbered 10, after V lost 5 bases and J lost 4 bases. The CDR3 covers 16 residues. The CDR3 loop reads CASSHLGREGADTQYF. The CDR3 DNA sequence: TGTGCCAGCAGCCACCTCGGGCGGGAGGGTGCAGATACGCAGTATTTT.

The gene calls are TRBV4-2 and TRBJ2-1; D is possibly TRBD2 (6 bases). The CDR3 has 15 amino acids. V lost 3 bases and J lost 7, with 16 bases in between. In germline, CDR1 is LGHNA, CDR2 YNFKEQ. The CDR3 loop is CASSQRDESPNEQFF. CDR3 coding DNA: TGTGCCAGCAGCCAGCGGGACGAGAGTCCAAATGAGCAGTTCTTC.

As to this clone: Other nucleotide sequences from this sample produce the same CDR3. V and J are TRBV5-1 and TRBJ1-3; perhaps TRBD1 as D (6 bases). Looked up from germline, CDR1 is SGHRS and CDR2 is YFSETQ. The ends were cut back, 3 bases at V and 0 bases at J, with 10 bases in the middle. The CDR3 runs 15 residues. For the CDR3, the DNA is TGCGCCAGCAGCTCGACAGGACTCTCTGGAAACACCATATATTTT. This encodes CASSSTGLSGNTIYF.

This clone was counted a few times. The limits of the CDR3 on the DNA are not certain, so only TCRdb's listed CDR3 is given. This chain uses TRBV7-5 with TRBJ2-5; TRBD2, as called in the table, went unchecked against the DNA. TRBV7-5 is a pseudogene locus. From its first to its last residue, the CDR3 has 18 amino acids. The CDR3 loop is CVRSLCWASGTLQETQYF.

Of note for this clone: The junction shows a germline mismatch at one end, possibly a read error. CDR3 loop: CASSYRQGKYQEAQYF. As DNA, the CDR3 is TGTGCCAGCAGCTATAGACAGGGTAAATACCAAGAGGCCCAGTACTTC. J is TRBJ2-5 and V is TRBV5-6; 7 positions agree with TRBD1. Germline CDR1 SGHDT, CDR2 YYEEEE. The CDR3 is 16 amino acids.

This chain joins TRBV30 and TRBJ2-1; TRBD1 agrees at 8 bases. V lost 4 bases, J lost 7 bases, and 6 bases stayed unmatched. The CDR3 length is 13 residues. Germline CDR1 GTSNPN, CDR2 SVGIG (reference sequence). The CDR3: CAWNFDRGNEQFF. For the CDR3, the DNA is TGTGCCTGGAACTTCGACAGGGGAAATGAGCAGTTCTTC.

This clone was recorded only once. The chain joins TRBV6-5 to TRBJ1-5; TRBD1 is a possible D gene (5 bases). Germline V lookup: CDR1 MNHEY, CDR2 SVGAGI. The germline V and J ends were trimmed by 4 bases and 6 bases, with 16 bases remaining between them. The CDR3 is 15 amino acids. The DNA of the CDR3 is TGTGCCAGCAGTTCGGAATCAGGGTTGGGTCAGCCCCAGCATTTT. Its translation is CASSSESGLGQPQHF.

The chain combines TRBV18 with TRBJ2-7, with D tentatively TRBD1 (6 bases). V shed 5 bases and J shed 2 bases, with 13 bases lying between them. The CDR3 has 14 residues. Germline V gene data show CDR1 as KGHSH and CDR2 as LQKENI. The CDR3 sequence is CASSRGDTTYEQYF. The CDR3 DNA follows: TGTGCCAGCTCAAGAGGGGACACCACCTACGAGCAGTACTTC.

This chain uses TRBV7-6 with TRBJ2-1; 10 nucleotides agree with TRBD2. V shed 0 bases, J shed 6 bases, and the junction held 2 bases outside the gene matches. Germline V gene lookup returns CDR1 SGHVS and CDR2 FNYEAQ. The CDR3 has 15 residues. CDR3 region: CASSLALAGLNEQFF. In nucleotides, the CDR3 is TGTGCCAGCAGCTTAGCACTAGCGGGACTCAATGAGCAGTTCTTC.

The CDR3 spells CASSSTRVEQYF. The CDR3 bases are TGTGCCAGCAGTTCCACTAGGGTCGAGCAGTACTTC. V and J are TRBV27 and TRBJ2-5, with D perhaps matching TRBD2 (5 bases). The end of the DNA aligns better with TRBJ2-7, so the J call may be wrong. CDR3 length equals 12 residues. The germline V gene encodes CDR1 MNHEY and CDR2 SMNVEV (reference sequence).

This clone was seen only a few times. This chain joins TRBV5-1 and TRBJ2-7, with 8 bases matching TRBD1. V lost 4 bases, J lost 1 base, and 10 bases stayed unmatched. Germline V CDR1 and CDR2: SGHRS, YFSETQ. The CDR3 loop spans 16 amino acids. The CDR3 DNA reads as TGCGCCAGCAGCGCAGCAACCGGGACAGGATCCTACGAGCAGTACTTC. This translates into CASSAATGTGSYEQYF.

The chain uses TRBV14 and TRBJ1-1, with D possibly matching TRBD1 (6 bases). V gave up 3 bases and J gave up 1 base, with 15 bases separating them. The length of the CDR3 is 16 residues. Per germline, CDR1 SGHDN and CDR2 FVKESK. The CDR3 nucleotides read TGTGCCAGCAGCCAGGAATTGTTAGGGGGGAACACTGAAGCTTTCTTT. As protein: CASSQELLGGNTEAFF.

The V call is TRBV7-8, the J call TRBJ2-4, with D perhaps matching TRBD1 (6 bases). Germline lookup yields CDR1 SGHVS and CDR2 FQNEAQ. This CDR3 region has 17 residues. The V end was cut by 6 bases, the J end by 0 bases, with 18 bases between. The CDR3 nucleotides read TGTGCCAGCAGTCCCGGTAGGGGGTTACTAGCCAAAAACATTCAGTACTTC. Encoded protein: CASSPGRGLLAKNIQYF.

J is TRBJ2-7 and V is TRBV19; 7 nucleotides match TRBD1. The germline V gene has CDR1 LNHDA and CDR2 SQIVND (reference sequence). Losses at the gene ends were 4 bases for V and 5 bases for J; bases not matched to a gene: 8. The CDR3 consists of 14 residues. The CDR3 loop is CASSTPTGTDEQYF. The CDR3 bases are TGTGCCAGTAGTACTCCGACAGGGACGGACGAGCAGTACTTC.